This entry concerns a single TCR beta chain. Antigen specificity is unknown. The source of the sample is a study of cytomegalovirus exposure and HLA in healthy donors. Study at large: The platform used for the 120 or so validation repertoires matched that of the roughly 720 first-cohort repertoires, a later analysis reported.

Only in-frame clones appear in the TCRdb table, and some are missing; sequencing was by immunoSEQ multiplex PCR. Of tens of thousands of clones listed, roughly 94% are singletons. The CDR3 has 15 amino acids. The ends were cut back, 0 bases at V and 2 bases at J, with 9 bases in the middle. Germline-derived CDR1 and CDR2 are MNHNY and SVGAGI (reference sequence). Overall study findings and caveats: It was reported that the classifier diagnosed cytomegalovirus status with high specificity and sensitivity in both the original and validation cohorts. The study flagged about 160 TCR beta chains as cytomegalovirus-associated. Specific recognition of CMV antigens was confirmed in vitro for three chains (all CMV-associated).

The V gene is TRBV6-6, the J gene TRBJ2-3, with D unresolved. Sequencing used PBMCs. This TCR was sampled from a man between 18 and 35 years old in good health and CMV-seropositive. CDR3 DNA: TGTGCCAGCAGTTACTCGAGCGATACCACAGATACGCAGTATTTT. Translating gives CASSYSSDTTDTQYF.